Presented here are 18 T cell receptor beta chains from one specimen sequenced in a study of blood T cell repertoires in COVID-19. Assay used: immunoSEQ multiplex PCR; TCRdb lists only in-frame clones, some missing. The sample yields under 300,000 clones, about four fifths seen once. Sequencing was performed on peripheral blood. These receptors all stem from a woman between 40 and 50 years old who had recovered from COVID-19.

This rearrangement joins TRBV18 to TRBJ2-1; D might be TRBD2 (6 bases). The germline gives CDR1 KGHSH, CDR2 LQKENI. The V and J ends lost 2 bases and 11 bases respectively, with 19 bases between them. CDR3 length: 15 residues. CDR3 sequence reads: CASSPGGLAGYQQFF. As DNA, the CDR3 is TGTGCCAGCTCACCAGGAGGGCTAGCAGGGTATCAGCAGTTCTTC. Using reference TRBV18 and TRBJ2-1 for the parts outside the CDR3, the full variable domain is NAGVMQNPRHLVRRRGQEARLRCSPMKGHSHVYWYRQLPEEGLKFMVYLQKENIIDESGMPKERFSAEFPKEGPSILRIQQVVRGDSAAYFCASSPGGLAGYQQFFGPGTRLTVL.

The chain carries TRBV27 and TRBJ2-7; D possibly corresponds to TRBD2 (6 bases). Germline assignment: CDR1 MNHEY and CDR2 SMNVEV (reference sequence). Between the trimmed V and J ends, which lost 6 bases and 1 base, there was a span of 7 bases. This CDR3 comprises 12 residues. Here the CDR3 DNA reads TGTGCCAGCAGACGGGGGTCCTACGAGCAGTACTTC. It translates to CASRRGSYEQYF.

This clone has just a few counts. The chain couples TRBV10-3 to TRBJ1-5, with 9 bases lining up with TRBD1. The CDR3 runs 17 residues. V was clipped by 0 bases and J by 5 bases; unmatched bases: 8. Germline values: CDR1 ENHRY, CDR2 SYGVKD. CDR3 loop: CAISESIPGQGYQPQHF. The CDR3 DNA is TGTGCCATCAGTGAGTCGATTCCGGGACAGGGCTATCAGCCCCAGCATTTT.

The chain combines TRBV5-1 with TRBJ1-1; D is perhaps TRBD1 (5 bases). V lost 3 bases and J lost 0, with 12 bases in between. The CDR3 spans 15 residues. Germline V gene data show CDR1 as SGHRS and CDR2 as YFSETQ. CDR3 in DNA: TGCGCCAGCAGCTCCCGGCAGGACATGAACACTGAAGCTTTCTTT. This sequence encodes CASSSRQDMNTEAFF.

The chain is built from TRBV3-1 (or the pseudogene TRBV3-2) and TRBJ2-7; perhaps TRBD1 as D (6 bases). With 5 bases removed from V and 4 bases from J, the gap between germline ends came to 18 bases. Germline values: CDR1 LGHDT, CDR2 YNNKEL (reference sequence). The CDR3 is 15 amino acids. The CDR3, as DNA: TGTGCCAGCAGCACCTCCGGGACACGCCTTTACGAGCAGTACTTC. Translated, it gives CASSTSGTRLYEQYF.

This sequence joins TRBV15 and TRBJ2-1; 10 bases match TRBD1. Looked up from germline, CDR1 is LNHNV and CDR2 is YYDKDF (reference sequence). The CDR3 has 15 amino acids. V trimming: 3 bases; J trimming: 4 bases; junction bases outside the gene matches: 3. CDR3 loop: CATSRDRGIYNEQFF. DNA of the CDR3: TGTGCCACCAGCAGGGACAGGGGGATTTACAATGAGCAGTTCTTC. The complete variable domain, with remaining parts taken from reference TRBV15 and TRBJ2-1, reads DAMVIQNPRYQVTQFGKPVTLSCSQTLNHNVMYWYQQKSSQAPKLLFHYYDKDFNNEADTPDNFQSRRPNTSFCFLDIRSPGLGDTAMYLCATSRDRGIYNEQFFGPGTRLTVL.

The rearrangement links TRBV11-3 to TRBJ2-1; 11 positions match TRBD2. The CDR3 sequence is 16 residues long. Losses at the gene ends were 4 bases for V and 2 bases for J; bases not matched to a gene: 4. The V gene's germline CDR1 is SGHNT and CDR2 YENEEA. The CDR3 DNA sequence: TGTGCCAGCAGCTCCCGACTAGCGGGGACCTACAATGAGCAGTTCTTC. Translated: CASSSRLAGTYNEQFF.

This clone was detected a few times. Here the CDR3 reads CASSTNAGTGGNQPQHF. The CDR3 nucleotides are TGTGCCAGCAGTACCAACGCTGGGACAGGGGGCAATCAGCCCCAGCATTTT. The V and J genes are TRBV25-1 and TRBJ1-5; 10 positions agree with TRBD1. The trim removed 5 bases at V and 2 bases at J, leaving 9 bases unmatched. The CDR3 has 17 residues. Germline loops: CDR1 MGHDK, CDR2 SYGVNS.

V usage is TRBV28 and J usage is TRBJ1-4; D gene unclear. Germline V lookup: CDR1 MDHEN, CDR2 SYDVKM. The V end lost 2 bases, the J end lost 8 bases, and 12 bases lay between the germline ends. The CDR3 length is 14 residues. CDR3 sequence reads: CASSLAGIDEKLFF. In DNA, the CDR3 is TGTGCCAGCAGTTTAGCGGGAATTGACGAAAAACTGTTTTTT.

This rearrangement joins TRBV7-6 to TRBJ2-2; 9 bases align to TRBD1. The CDR3 length is 16 residues. Trimming at V came to 5 bases and at J to 8 bases, leaving 12 bases not matched to a gene. Germline V gene lookup returns CDR1 SGHVS and CDR2 FNYEAQ. The CDR3 bases are TGTGCCAGCAGCCTTCGACAGGGGGTGTTGTCTGGGGAGCTGTTTTTT. Its protein product is CASSLRQGVLSGELFF. Looking up the rest from reference TRBV7-6 and TRBJ2-2 gives the full variable domain: GAGVSQSPRYKVTKRGQDVALRCDPISGHVSLYWYRQALGQGPEFLTYFNYEAQQDKSGLPNDRFSAERPEGSISTLTIQRTEQRDSAMYRCASSLRQGVLSGELFFGEGSRLTVL.

J is TRBJ2-7 and V is TRBV7-2; 9 bases are a match to TRBD2. Germline V gene data show CDR1 as SGHTA and CDR2 as FQGNSA. The length of the CDR3 is 15 residues. The junction had 8 bases not matched to a gene; V was cut back by 4 bases and J by 4 bases. CDR3 region: CASSSMGGLAYEQYF. CDR3 coding DNA: TGTGCCAGCAGCTCAATGGGGGGACTAGCTTACGAGCAGTACTTC.

The V and J genes are TRBV4-1 and TRBJ2-7, with D possibly TRBD2 on 6 matching bases. The CDR3 extends over 15 amino acids. The germline V and J ends were trimmed by 4 bases and 6 bases, with 19 bases remaining between them. Per the germline V gene, CDR1 is MGHRA and CDR2 is YSYEKL. This CDR3 is CASSRAGSTDTEQYF. Here the CDR3 DNA reads TGCGCCAGCAGCCGGGCGGGGTCGACAGATACCGAGCAGTACTTC.

This clone was seen a few times. This chain links TRBV10-3 with TRBJ1-5; a possible D gene is TRBD1 (5 bases). The length of the CDR3 is 14 residues. V was clipped by 0 bases and J by 8 bases, with 11 bases between them. Germline V lookup: CDR1 ENHRY, CDR2 SYGVKD. CDR3 region: CAISESGGEEPQHF. In DNA form, the CDR3 reads TGTGCCATCAGTGAGTCGGGGGGGGAGGAGCCCCAGCATTTT.

In its sample, this clone was seen many times. V usage is TRBV6-1 and J usage is TRBJ1-2; 8 nucleotides align to TRBD1. CDR1 and CDR2 from the germline V gene are MNHNS and SASEGT. Losses at the gene ends were 3 bases for V and 8 bases for J; bases not matched to a gene: 20. The CDR3 extends over 18 amino acids. CDR3 in amino acids: CASSENGDRGNSWGGYTF. The CDR3 bases are TGTGCCAGCAGTGAGAATGGCGACAGGGGAAACAGCTGGGGAGGCTACACCTTC.

V and J are TRBV12-3 or TRBV12-4 and TRBJ1-5; weak D call: TRBD1 (6 bases). This CDR3 has 13 amino acids. The V end lost 6 bases, the J end lost 6 bases, and 12 bases lay between the germline ends. The CDR3 DNA reads as TGTGCCAGCAGCCGGGGGGCCAGTCAGCCCCAGCATTTT. This codes for CASSRGASQPQHF.

The chain has TRBV7-2 and TRBJ2-7, with D possibly TRBD2 on 7 matching bases. This CDR3 comprises 13 residues. The germline V gene has CDR1 SGHTA and CDR2 FQGNSA. V lost 4 bases, J lost 6 bases, and 13 bases lay in between. The CDR3, as DNA: TGTGCCAGCAGCTCGCGCGGGGGCGGCGAGCAGTACTTC. Amino acids: CASSSRGGGEQYF. The entire variable domain, with the rest obtained from reference TRBV7-2 and TRBJ2-7, is as follows: GAGVSQSPSNKVTEKGKDVELRCDPISGHTALYWYRQSLGQGLEFLIYFQGNSAPDKSGLPSDRFSAERTGGSVSTLTIQRTQQEDSAVYLCASSSRGGGEQYFGPGTRLTVT.

This clone has just one count. V gene TRBV6-5 combines with J gene TRBJ1-4; D possibly corresponds to TRBD1 (6 bases). The CDR3 is made up of 14 amino acids. Germline assignment: CDR1 MNHEY and CDR2 SVGAGI. V was clipped by 7 bases and J by 6 bases, with 15 bases between them. CDR3 DNA sequence: TGTGCCAGCATGAAACCAGGGGCGGATGAAAAACTGTTTTTT. Protein sequence: CASMKPGADEKLFF.

This clone was seen a few times. The rearrangement links TRBV6-5 to TRBJ1-1; TRBD1 matches at 8 bases. The V and J ends lost 0 bases and 4 bases, in that order; junction bases with no gene match: 7. Germline lookup yields CDR1 MNHEY and CDR2 SVGAGI. The CDR3 extends over 16 amino acids. The CDR3 sequence: CASSYSSIGQGTEAFF. CDR3 coding DNA: TGTGCCAGCAGTTACTCGAGTATTGGACAGGGCACTGAAGCTTTCTTT.